The 20 T cell receptor beta chains below all came from one sample that was sequenced in a study of blood T cell repertoires in COVID-19. Produced via immunoSEQ multiplex PCR; TCRdb's table is partial and in-frame only. This table holds about 250,000 clones, 83% found once. The material sequenced was PBMCs or T cells enriched from blood (not recorded which). Receptor source: a woman between 40 and 50 years old who had been exposed to COVID-19.

Note on this clone: The sample contains more than one DNA sequence encoding this CDR3. This chain uses TRBV6-5 with TRBJ1-1, with D maybe TRBD1 (6 bases). The germline gives CDR1 MNHEY, CDR2 SVGAGI. The CDR3 is 14 amino acids. V lost 5 bases and J 1 base, leaving 11 bases between the germline ends. The CDR3 here is CASSPRGRNTEAFF. CDR3 nucleotides: TGTGCCAGCAGTCCCAGGGGTCGGAACACTGAAGCTTTCTTT.

The rearrangement joins TRBV20-1 to TRBJ1-2; D is unclear. The CDR3 is 13 residues long. The germline V gene has CDR1 DFQATT and CDR2 SNEGSKA (reference sequence). Trimming removed 3 bases at V and 4 bases at J, with 12 bases between. The CDR3 is CSASARRSYGYTF. The CDR3 region has the DNA TGCAGTGCTAGTGCCCGGAGGAGCTATGGCTACACCTTC.

This chain links TRBV6-5 with TRBJ1-2; D is ambiguous. The germline gives CDR1 MNHEY, CDR2 SVGAGI. This CDR3 contains 12 residues. Trimming took off 5 bases at V and 8 bases at J, with 12 bases between the two ends. The CDR3 DNA sequence: TGTGCCAGCAGTCGTTCAGAGGAAGGCTACACCTTC. It encodes CASSRSEEGYTF.

The chain combines TRBV10-3 with TRBJ1-2; 7 bases fit TRBD1. J gave up 2 bases and V 9 bases, and 6 bases lay outside the gene matches. From germline, CDR1 is ENHRY and CDR2 SYGVKD. The CDR3 has 13 residues. The CDR3 protein is CAIGQAENYGYTF. The CDR3, as DNA: TGTGCCATAGGACAGGCCGAAAACTATGGCTACACCTTC.

V and J are TRBV5-1 and TRBJ1-4; a possible D gene is TRBD1 (5 bases). This CDR3 has 16 residues. Looked up from germline, CDR1 is SGHRS and CDR2 is YFSETQ. Trimming pared 0 bases from V and 8 bases from J, leaving 17 bases between. DNA of the CDR3: TGCGCCAGCAGCTTGGTGGGAGGGCAGGGCCAGGAAAAACTGTTTTTT. This sequence encodes CASSLVGGQGQEKLFF.

The sample holds a few counts of this clone. The CDR3 sequence: CASSDGLATDTQYF. Here the CDR3 DNA reads TGTGCCAGCAGTGACGGACTAGCCACAGATACGCAGTATTTT. V usage is TRBV2 and J usage is TRBJ2-3; TRBD2 agrees at 8 bases. The germline gives CDR1 SNHLY, CDR2 FYNNEI. V trimming: 3 bases; J trimming: 2 bases; junction bases outside the gene matches: 1. The CDR3 covers 14 residues.

The chain carries TRBV18 and TRBJ1-1, with TRBD1 identical over 12 bases. Germline values: CDR1 KGHSH, CDR2 LQKENI. After removal of 3 bases from V and 5 bases from J, the junction contained 13 bases not matched to a gene. This CDR3 contains 18 residues. CDR3 region: CASSPPSGTGGAGTEAFF. For the CDR3, the DNA is TGTGCCAGCTCACCGCCTTCCGGGACAGGGGGCGCCGGGACTGAAGCTTTCTTT.

V usage is TRBV2 and J usage is TRBJ2-1, with 9 bases identical to TRBD2. CDR1 SNHLY and CDR2 FYNNEI come from the germline V gene. The CDR3 is 13 residues long. The trim removed 10 bases at V and 2 bases at J, leaving 3 bases unmatched. The CDR3 DNA is TGTGCCACGTTAGCGGGGGCCTACAATGAGCAGTTCTTC. Its translation is CATLAGAYNEQFF.

This sequence joins TRBV6-5 and TRBJ1-1; 7 bases align to TRBD1. V trimming: 8 bases; J trimming: 4 bases; junction bases outside the gene matches: 13. This CDR3 region has 15 residues. Germline V gene sequence: CDR1 MNHEY, CDR2 SVGAGI. The CDR3 bases are TGTGCCAGCGTCGACAGGGCGATCGCGAGCACTGAAGCTTTCTTT. It is translated as CASVDRAIASTEAFF.

This sequence joins TRBV2 and TRBJ1-1, with 8 bases aligning to TRBD1. The length of the CDR3 is 13 residues. The germline CDR1 and CDR2 sequences are SNHLY and FYNNEI. V shed 3 bases and J 4 bases; nucleotides not matched to a gene: 1. The CDR3 reads CASSEDRATEAFF. CDR3 in DNA: TGTGCCAGCAGTGAGGACAGGGCCACTGAAGCTTTCTTT. The full variable domain, with the rest looked up from reference TRBV2 and TRBJ1-1, is EPEVTQTPSHQVTQMGQEVILRCVPISNHLYFYWYRQILGQKVEFLVSFYNNEISEKSEIFDDQFSVERPDGSNFTLKIRSTKLEDSAMYFCASSEDRATEAFFGQGTRLTVV.

The rearrangement links TRBV6-6 to TRBJ2-3; 7 bases are shared with TRBD1. The germline gives CDR1 MNHNY, CDR2 SVGAGI (reference sequence). Trimming removed 4 bases from V and 1 base from J; junction bases left unmatched: 5. The CDR3 is 15 amino acids. The CDR3 loop reads CASSFDRVGTDTQYF. The CDR3 DNA reads TGTGCCAGCAGTTTCGACAGGGTCGGCACAGATACGCAGTATTTT.

This clone appeared once. V gene TRBV2 combines with J gene TRBJ1-6; weak D call: TRBD1 (5 bases). This CDR3 is 15 amino acids long. The V gene's germline CDR1 is SNHLY and CDR2 FYNNEI. V was trimmed by 1 base and J by 13 bases, leaving 17 bases between them. CDR3 bases: TGTGCCAGCAGTGAAGTTCAGGGATTCGTCGCGCCCCTCCACTTT. This encodes CASSEVQGFVAPLHF. The whole variable domain, filled in from reference TRBV2 and TRBJ1-6, reads EPEVTQTPSHQVTQMGQEVILRCVPISNHLYFYWYRQILGQKVEFLVSFYNNEISEKSEIFDDQFSVERPDGSNFTLKIRSTKLEDSAMYFCASSEVQGFVAPLHFGNGTRLTVT.

This clone was seen just once. V is TRBV27 and J is TRBJ1-2; D might be TRBD1 (5 bases). Germline loops: CDR1 MNHEY, CDR2 SMNVEV (reference sequence). Trimming left V 5 bases short and J 10 bases short, with 23 bases between. The length of the CDR3 is 15 residues. The CDR3: CASSPEPRDRGVYTF. For the CDR3, the DNA is TGTGCCAGCAGTCCAGAACCCCGGGACCGGGGGGTCTACACCTTC.

The chain recombines TRBV4-1 with TRBJ1-5; a weak D match, TRBD1 (6 bases). Trimming left V 4 bases short and J 2 bases short, with 18 bases between. CDR1 is MGHRA and CDR2 is YSYEKL in the germline V gene. This CDR3 has 17 amino acids. The CDR3 here is CASSPRTGDTGNQPQHF. The DNA for the CDR3 is TGCGCCAGCAGCCCTAGGACTGGGGACACCGGCAATCAGCCCCAGCATTTT.

The V call is TRBV4-3, the J call TRBJ2-1; D is possibly TRBD1 (5 bases). In germline, CDR1 is LGHNA, CDR2 YSLEER. The CDR3 totals 13 residues. Trimming left V 2 bases short and J 5 bases short, with 7 bases between. This chain's CDR3 is CASSQLQDNEQFF. The CDR3 nucleotides read TGCGCCAGCAGCCAATTACAGGACAATGAGCAGTTCTTC.

This clone was found once. The rearrangement joins TRBV29-1 to TRBJ2-4; 11 positions agree with TRBD2. The CDR3 totals 14 residues. Per the germline V gene, CDR1 is SQVTM and CDR2 is ANQGSEA. Trimming cost V 6 bases and J 2 bases; bases outside gene matches: 3. The CDR3 spells CSVVAGGTKNIQYF. The CDR3 nucleotides are TGCAGCGTCGTAGCGGGGGGGACCAAAAACATTCAGTACTTC.

The chain links TRBV14 to TRBJ2-6; TRBD2 aligns across 11 bases. This CDR3 has 18 residues. V gave up 4 bases and J gave up 0 bases; unmatched junction bases: 5. Germline CDR1 is SGHDN and CDR2 is FVKESK. This CDR3 is CASSPLAGDASGANVLTF. The CDR3 coding sequence is TGTGCCAGCAGCCCACTAGCGGGGGACGCCTCTGGGGCCAACGTCCTGACTTTC.

The chain is built from TRBV5-5 and TRBJ2-7; the match to TRBD2 covers 8 bases. V lost 0 bases and J lost 2; bases outside the gene matches: 4. The CDR3 has 15 residues. Germline values: CDR1 SGHKS, CDR2 YYEKEE (reference sequence). CDR3 DNA sequence: TGTGCCAGCAGCTTGGCGGGGGGGATTCCCTACGAGCAGTACTTC. Its translation is CASSLAGGIPYEQYF.

The CDR3 reads CASSIRAGTGLYEQYF. CDR3 DNA: TGTGCCAGTAGTATTCGGGCCGGGACAGGGCTCTACGAGCAGTACTTC. The rearrangement uses TRBV19 and TRBJ2-7; TRBD1 matches 9 bases. CDR3 length: 16 residues. CDR1 is LNHDA and CDR2 is SQIVND in the germline V gene (reference sequence). The V segment lost 3 bases and the J segment 3 bases; nucleotides outside the gene matches: 9.

This chain uses TRBV19 with TRBJ1-6, with D possibly TRBD1 on 5 matching bases. Trimming removed 3 bases from V and 10 bases from J, with 13 bases in between. Germline V CDR1 and CDR2: LNHDA, SQIVND (reference sequence). This CDR3 has 14 residues. The CDR3 region is CASSIGRDRSPLHF. For the CDR3, the DNA is TGTGCCAGTAGTATCGGCAGGGATAGATCACCCCTCCACTTT.